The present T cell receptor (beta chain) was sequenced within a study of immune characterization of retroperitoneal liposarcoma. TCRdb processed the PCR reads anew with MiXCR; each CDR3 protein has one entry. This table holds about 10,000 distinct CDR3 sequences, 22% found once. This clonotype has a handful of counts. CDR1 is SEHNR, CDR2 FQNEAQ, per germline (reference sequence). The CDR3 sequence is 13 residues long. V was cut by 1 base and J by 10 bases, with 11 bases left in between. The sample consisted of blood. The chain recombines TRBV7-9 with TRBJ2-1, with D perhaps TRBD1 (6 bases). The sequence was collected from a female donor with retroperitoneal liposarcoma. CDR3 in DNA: TGTGCCAGCAGCTTAGGGGACACAGGGGAGCAGTTCTTC. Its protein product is CASSLGDTGEQFF.